This section outlines one T cell receptor (beta chain) sequence together with its context. Its antigen is not known. This sample is part of a study of T cells in Graves' hyperthyroidism and ophthalmopathy. Findings and caveats of the study: Blood shared most expanded thyroid clonotypes above 0.001.

There were TCR beta CDR3 regions amplified from RNA transcripts. HTBI primers were employed in a first-round RT-PCR of the TCR CDR3. A single record per CDR3 protein comes from TCRdb applying MiXCR to the multiplex PCR reads. The sample shows 500,000 to 650,000 distinct CDR3 sequences, about 15% of them seen only once. Each diagnosis drew on symptoms, thyroxine, TRAb, thyroid ultrasound and orbital computed tomography findings. This CDR3 comprises 14 residues. CDR1 is LNHDA, CDR2 SQIVND, per germline (reference sequence). V was clipped by 3 bases and J by 5 bases, with 13 bases between them. The chain is built from TRBV19 and TRBJ2-5; D may match TRBD1 or TRBD2 (5 bases each). The receptor comes from a woman between 45 and 65 years old with Graves' ophthalmopathy. Sample: blood. In DNA form, the CDR3 reads TGTGCCAGTAGTATTTGGGGGTCTGGGGAGACCCAGTACTTC. Encoded protein: CASSIWGSGETQYF.